The 18 T cell receptor beta chains listed next were all sequenced from one sample in a study of cytomegalovirus exposure and HLA in healthy donors. The PCR used 60 Vbeta and 13 Jbeta primers. The protocol was immunoSEQ multiplex PCR, while the TCRdb copy is restricted to in-frame clones and leaves out a portion. The sample yields tens of thousands of clones, over 60% seen once. Source material: PBMCs. These receptors came from a woman aged 50 to 65 in good health and CMV-seropositive.

This chain links TRBV10-3 with TRBJ2-5; TRBD2 matches at 8 bases. CDR3 length equals 15 residues. Per germline, CDR1 ENHRY and CDR2 SYGVKD. The V gene end was trimmed by 7 bases and the J gene end by 3 bases; junction bases not matched to a gene: 10. The CDR3 DNA reads as TGTGCCATCAATAGAGGCGGGGGGCTGGAAGAGACCCAGTACTTC. Protein: CAINRGGGLEETQYF.

The chain employs TRBV27 and TRBJ2-2, with D possibly being TRBD1 (6 bases). CDR3 length: 15 amino acids. V was shortened by 5 bases and J by 7 bases, with 17 bases between the two germline ends. Germline V CDR1 and CDR2: MNHEY, SMNVEV (reference sequence). CDR3 loop: CASSPFTGLGGELFF. In DNA form, the CDR3 reads TGTGCCAGCAGTCCCTTTACAGGGTTAGGCGGGGAGCTGTTTTTT.

This clone appeared a single time. The chain carries TRBV27 and TRBJ1-5; tentative D call: TRBD1 (6 bases). This CDR3 spans 14 amino acids. Germline assignment: CDR1 MNHEY and CDR2 SMNVEV (reference sequence). V lost 5 bases and J lost 5, with 13 bases in between. CDR3 nucleotides: TGTGCCAGCAGTCCACAGGGATATTATCAGCCCCAGCATTTT. Protein product: CASSPQGYYQPQHF.

This chain joins TRBV5-1 and TRBJ2-2; weak D call: TRBD1 (5 bases). The CDR3 has 13 amino acids. The V end lost 4 bases, the J end lost 8 bases, and 12 bases lay between the germline ends. Germline V CDR1 and CDR2: SGHRS, YFSETQ. CDR3 in DNA: TGCGCCAGCAGCACCGACAGTATTGGGGAGCTGTTTTTT. Protein: CASSTDSIGELFF. Together with reference TRBV5-1 and TRBJ2-2, the CDR3 gives the full variable domain: KAGVTQTPRYLIKTRGQQVTLSCSPISGHRSVSWYQQTPGQGLQFLFEYFSETQRNKGNFPGRFSGRQFSNSRSEMNVSTLELGDSALYLCASSTDSIGELFFGEGSRLTVL.

CDR3 region: CASSPGGASDTSNYGYTF. Written as DNA, the CDR3 is TGTGCCAGCAGCCCGGGTGGTGCGTCGGACACTTCTAACTATGGCTACACCTTC. The chain has TRBV5-8 and TRBJ1-2; D is perhaps TRBD1 (5 bases). The V gene lost 4 bases and the J gene lost 0 bases, with 22 bases spanning the gap. CDR3 length equals 18 residues. Germline V CDR1 and CDR2: SGHTS, YDEGEE.

The chain carries TRBV13 and TRBJ2-3, with a possible D match to TRBD1 (6 bases). Trimming shortened V by 5 bases and J by 6 bases, and 12 bases separated the two germline ends. The CDR3 loop spans 13 amino acids. Per germline, CDR1 PRHDT and CDR2 FYEKMQ (reference sequence). For the CDR3, the DNA is TGTGCCAGCAGCCCCAGGGGCTGGGATACGCAGTATTTT. Translated, it gives CASSPRGWDTQYF. Filled out from reference TRBV13 and TRBJ2-3, the complete variable domain reads AAGVIQSPRHLIKEKRETATLKCYPIPRHDTVYWYQQGPGQDPQFLISFYEKMQSDKGSIPDRFSAQQFSDYHSELNMSSLELGDSALYFCASSPRGWDTQYFGPGTRLTVL.

This clone has a handful of counts. CDR3: CASSLLGQSYEQYF. The CDR3 DNA is TGTGCCAGCAGCTTATTAGGACAGTCCTACGAGCAGTACTTC. The V gene is TRBV7-9, the J gene TRBJ2-7, with D perhaps matching TRBD1 (6 bases). The V and J ends lost 2 bases and 1 base respectively, with 9 bases between them. Germline lookup yields CDR1 SEHNR and CDR2 FQNEAQ (reference sequence). CDR3 length equals 14 residues.

This clone showed up just a few times. This chain connects TRBV29-1 to TRBJ2-3, with 11 positions matching TRBD2. Germline CDR1 SQVTM, CDR2 ANQGSEA. This CDR3 contains 16 residues. Trimming took 2 bases from V and 4 from J; bases not matched to a gene: 8. The CDR3, as DNA: TGCAGCGTTGAATCGGGTAGCGGGGGGGCGGCAGATACGCAGTATTTT. This codes for CSVESGSGGAADTQYF.

The V gene is TRBV30, the J gene TRBJ2-7, with D possibly TRBD1 on 5 matching bases. The CDR3 loop spans 14 amino acids. Per the germline V gene, CDR1 is GTSNPN and CDR2 is SVGIG (reference sequence). Trimming shortened V by 0 bases and J by 4 bases, and 13 bases separated the two germline ends. The CDR3, as DNA: TGTGCCTGGAGTGTACAGCAGGGAATTTACGAGCAGTACTTC. It translates to CAWSVQQGIYEQYF.

This sequence joins TRBV28 and TRBJ2-1; no firm D call. V shed 6 bases and J shed 6 bases, with 12 bases lying between them. Germline V gene data show CDR1 as MDHEN and CDR2 as SYDVKM. The CDR3 consists of 13 residues. The CDR3 sequence: CASRQQPLNEQFF. The CDR3 DNA reads TGTGCCAGCAGACAACAACCCCTCAATGAGCAGTTCTTC.

This rearrangement joins TRBV12-2 to TRBJ2-3; no DNA check was done on the table's D call, TRBD1. TRBV12-2 has pseudogene status. The CDR3 extends over 15 amino acids. CDR3 region: CASRGTGTVTDTQYF. In DNA form, the CDR3 reads TGTGCAAGTCGCGGGACCGGGACAGTAACAGATACGCAGTATTTT.

This clone occurred once. The chain employs TRBV10-3 and TRBJ1-5, with D unclear. This CDR3 spans 15 amino acids. CDR1 and CDR2 (germline): ENHRY, SYGVKD. V lost 4 bases and J lost 1, with 11 bases in between. CDR3 bases: TGTGCCATCAGTGTACGGTTTCCCAGCAATCAGCCCCAGCATTTT. Protein product: CAISVRFPSNQPQHF.

V gene TRBV2 combines with J gene TRBJ2-1; D is unresolved. CDR1 is SNHLY and CDR2 is FYNNEI in the germline V gene. The CDR3 totals 13 residues. Trimming shortened V by 4 bases and J by 9 bases, and 13 bases separated the two germline ends. Here the CDR3 DNA reads TGTGCCAGCAGTGTTGTCAACTCGGGTGAGCAGTTCTTC. Protein product: CASSVVNSGEQFF.

The chain combines TRBV2 with TRBJ2-7, with 7 bases lining up with TRBD2. The V gene end was trimmed by 4 bases and the J gene end by 4 bases; junction bases not matched to a gene: 13. The CDR3 runs to 16 residues. The germline V gene encodes CDR1 SNHLY and CDR2 FYNNEI. The CDR3: CASSVPRTRLAYEQYF. The CDR3 nucleotides are TGTGCCAGCAGTGTCCCCAGGACTAGGTTGGCGTACGAGCAGTACTTC.

The chain combines TRBV2 with TRBJ1-6; the D is unclear. The V end was cut by 4 bases, the J end by 0 bases, with 13 bases between. Germline V CDR1 and CDR2: SNHLY, FYNNEI. This CDR3 region has 17 residues. CDR3 bases: TGTGCCAGCAGTGGCCTAGACTGGAGCTCCTATAATTCACCCCTCCACTTT. Encoded protein: CASSGLDWSSYNSPLHF.

The gene calls are TRBV9 and TRBJ1-2, with 8 bases that match TRBD1. The CDR3 loop spans 14 amino acids. V was clipped by 4 bases and J by 7 bases; unmatched bases: 9. CDR1 SGDLS and CDR2 YYNGEE come from the germline V gene. The CDR3 spells CASSPQDRAGGYTF. The CDR3 coding sequence is TGTGCCAGCAGCCCCCAGGACAGGGCCGGTGGCTACACCTTC. Supplemented by reference TRBV9 and TRBJ1-2, the full variable domain reads DSGVTQTPKHLITATGQRVTLRCSPRSGDLSVYWYQQSLDQGLQFLIQYYNGEERAKGNILERFSAQQFPDLHSELNLSSLELGDSALYFCASSPQDRAGGYTFGSGTRLTVV.

This chain uses TRBV4-3 with TRBJ1-4, with 7 bases that match TRBD1. V lost 1 base, J lost 0 bases, and 11 bases stayed unmatched. The CDR3 consists of 19 residues. Germline lookup yields CDR1 LGHNA and CDR2 YSLEER. CDR3: CASSQGTGRTLATNEKLFF. DNA for the CDR3: TGCGCCAGCAGCCAAGGGACAGGCCGTACCTTAGCAACTAATGAAAAACTGTTTTTT.

This clone was counted a few times. The chain joins TRBV5-4 to TRBJ2-6; TRBD1 aligns across 11 bases. The germline V gene encodes CDR1 SGHNT and CDR2 YYREEE (reference sequence). J lost 2 bases, V lost 4 bases, and 5 bases had no gene match. The length of the CDR3 is 17 residues. CDR3 coding DNA: TGTGCCAGCAGCATCCGGGACAGGGGGGCTGGGGCCAACGTCCTGACTTTC. Its protein product is CASSIRDRGAGANVLTF. Based on the CDR3 plus reference TRBV5-4 and TRBJ2-6, the full variable domain is ETGVTQSPTHLIKTRGQQVTLRCSSQSGHNTVSWYQQALGQGPQFIFQYYREEENGRGNFPPRFSGLQFPNYSSELNVNALELDDSALYLCASSIRDRGAGANVLTFGAGSRLTVL.